This passage covers 4 T cell receptor beta chains from one sample sequenced in a study of multiple sclerosis patients with progressive multifocal leukoencephalopathy. Regarding time point: five to six months of natalizumab therapy. Here immunoSEQ multiplex PCR was the method, and the copy in TCRdb shows in-frame clones only, minus some. The sample yields 25,000 to 30,000 clones, 85% to 90% seen once. The sample consisted of PBMCs, taken from a patient treated with natalizumab. Receptor source: a human donor with multiple sclerosis.

The CDR3 region is CSVDAGSGAYEQYF. CDR3 DNA sequence: TGCAGCGTGGACGCCGGGAGCGGCGCCTACGAGCAGTACTTC. This rearrangement joins TRBV29-1 to TRBJ2-7; D possibly corresponds to TRBD2 (6 bases). The CDR3 is 14 amino acids. Germline loops: CDR1 SQVTM, CDR2 ANQGSEA. Trimming cost V 6 bases and J 2 bases, with 17 bases left between them.

The rearrangement links TRBV19 to TRBJ1-2, with D unresolved. Germline loops: CDR1 LNHDA, CDR2 SQIVND (reference sequence). Trimming took 3 bases from V and 0 from J, leaving 14 bases between them. CDR3 length: 16 amino acids. The CDR3 DNA reads TGTGCCAGTAGTATTCCAGGACGGATCCCTAACTATGGCTACACCTTC. Protein: CASSIPGRIPNYGYTF.

The genes are TRBV7-9 and TRBJ1-2, with 9 positions matching TRBD1. After removal of 5 bases from V and 8 bases from J, the junction contained 9 bases not matched to a gene. The CDR3 covers 14 residues. In germline, CDR1 is SEHNR, CDR2 FQNEAQ (reference sequence). The CDR3 loop is CASSQGQGREGYTF. The DNA for the CDR3 is TGTGCCAGCAGCCAGGGACAGGGACGAGAAGGCTACACCTTC.

The rearrangement joins TRBV27 to TRBJ2-2, with D possibly being TRBD1 or TRBD2 (6 bases each). The CDR3 has 15 amino acids. CDR1 MNHEY and CDR2 SMNVEV come from the germline V gene (reference sequence). Trimming removed 3 bases at V and 4 bases at J, with 12 bases between. CDR3 region: CASSFIGGRTGELFF. The CDR3 coding sequence is TGTGCCAGCAGTTTCATCGGGGGCCGCACCGGGGAGCTGTTTTTT.